These T cell receptor beta chains were read from a single sample in a study of T-cell reconstitution after alpha-beta-depleted transplantation in children. TCRdb processed the PCR reads anew with MiXCR; each CDR3 protein has one entry. The sample carries hundreds of thousands of distinct CDR3 sequences, around 7.7% recorded once. This specimen was PBMCs, mostly from graft donor cells, taken 360 days after TCRalphabeta/CD19-depleted stem cell transplant. These receptors came from a male patient aged 2 to 9 who had a stem cell transplant for acute myeloid leukemia, so the T cells may come from the graft donor. Both conserved end residues are part of each CDR3. The D gene is left open where the match is weak. The size entry is marked missing in some rows and otherwise reads once, few, many or a size class.

size	D	V	J	CDR3	DNA
many	TRBD2	TRBV6-5	TRBJ2-3	CASSYPGTMGDTQYF	TGTGCCAGCAGTTACCCAGGGACTATGGGAGATACGCAGTATTTT
many	.	TRBV29-1	TRBJ2-3	CSVGPRQSTDTQYF	TGCAGCGTTGGCCCCAGACAGAGCACAGATACGCAGTATTTT
.	TRBD2	TRBV18	TRBJ2-1	CASRGDWEQFF	TGTGCCAGCCGGGGGGATTGGGAGCAGTTCTTC
many	.	TRBV6-5	TRBJ1-2	CASSYSGDGYGYTF	TGTGCCAGCAGTTACTCCGGGGACGGTTATGGCTACACCTTC
.	.	TRBV6-1	TRBJ2-2	CASSEIPTGELFF	TGTGCCAGCAGTGAGATTCCCACCGGGGAGCTGTTTTTT
.	TRBD2	TRBV20-1	TRBJ2-5	CSASPIAGGQETQYF	TGCAGTGCCTCCCCGATAGCGGGAGGCCAAGAGACCCAGTACTTC
many	.	TRBV12-5	TRBJ2-7	CASGLAPWGSEQYF	TGTGCTAGTGGTTTGGCCCCCTGGGGGAGCGAGCAGTACTTC
.	.	TRBV12-3/TRBV12-4	TRBJ1-2	CASTSNKANGYTF	TGTGCCAGCACCTCGAACAAGGCCAATGGCTACACCTTC
.	TRBD2	TRBV9	TRBJ2-1	CASTSRGAAGDNEQFF	TGTGCCAGCACCTCAAGGGGAGCAGCGGGAGACAATGAGCAGTTCTTC
.	.	TRBV11-1	TRBJ2-1	CACGDSPYNEQFF	TGTGCCTGCGGGGACAGCCCCTACAATGAGCAGTTCTTC
few	TRBD1	TRBV4-1	TRBJ1-2	CASSQETGPLDYGYTF	TGCGCCAGCAGCCAAGAGACAGGGCCACTGGACTATGGCTACACCTTC
few	TRBD2	TRBV10-3	TRBJ2-3	CAITSSGGTDTQYF	TGTGCCATCACTTCTAGCGGGGGTACAGATACGCAGTATTTT
few	TRBD2	TRBV10-3	TRBJ2-7	CAISGTSGSPYEQYF	TGTGCCATCAGTGGTACTAGCGGGTCCCCCTACGAGCAGTACTTC
.	TRBD1	TRBV7-9	TRBJ2-7	CASSLGTGAHEQYF	TGTGCCAGCAGCTTGGGGACAGGGGCCCACGAGCAGTACTTC
many	.	TRBV14	TRBJ2-1	CASSQAALEPQFF	TGTGCCAGCAGCCAAGCAGCACTAGAGCCGCAGTTCTTC
many	.	TRBV20-1	TRBJ2-2	CSALTANTGELFF	TGCAGTGCCTTGACAGCGAACACCGGGGAGCTGTTTTTT
many	.	TRBV5-1	TRBJ2-1	CASSFRLGVYNEQFF	TGCGCCAGCAGCTTCCGACTAGGGGTATACAATGAGCAGTTCTTC
many	.	TRBV20-1	TRBJ2-3	CSASGGAVSRTDTQYF	TGCAGTGCGAGTGGGGGTGCGGTATCTCGCACAGATACGCAGTATTTT
few	.	TRBV7-2	TRBJ2-7	CASSLGQSSYEQYF	TGTGCCAGCAGCTTAGGACAGAGTTCCTACGAGCAGTACTTC
.	.	TRBV19	TRBJ2-6	CASTGRSSGANVLTF	TGTGCCAGTACCGGACGGAGCTCTGGGGCCAACGTCCTGACTTTC
few	.	TRBV20-1	TRBJ1-2	CSASTAGYTF	TGCAGTGCTAGTACGGCTGGCTACACCTTC
many	TRBD2	TRBV20-1	TRBJ2-5	CSASPRVAGQETQYF	TGCAGTGCTAGTCCTCGGGTAGCGGGACAAGAGACCCAGTACTTC
many	TRBD1	TRBV7-9	TRBJ2-3	CASSLGDREDTQYF	TGTGCCAGCAGCTTAGGGGACAGGGAAGATACGCAGTATTTT
many	.	TRBV4-3	TRBJ2-5	CASSQDGRMGGEETQYF	TGCGCCAGCAGCCAAGACGGGCGGATGGGGGGCGAGGAGACCCAGTACTTC
few	.	TRBV11-3	TRBJ2-7	CASSLVHGGRDVGKEQYF	TGTGCCAGCAGCTTAGTGCACGGTGGGCGGGATGTGGGTAAGGAGCAGTACTTC
many	TRBD1	TRBV2	TRBJ2-7	CASSAQGAISYEQYF	TGTGCCAGCAGCGCACAGGGGGCGATCTCCTACGAGCAGTACTTC
few	.	TRBV12-3/TRBV12-4	TRBJ2-1	CASSRPGLEQFF	TGTGCCAGCAGTAGACCGGGTCTTGAGCAGTTCTTC
.	.	TRBV5-1	TRBJ2-1	CASSLEKTYNEQFF	TGCGCCAGCAGCTTGGAGAAGACCTACAATGAGCAGTTCTTC
few	.	TRBV7-2	TRBJ1-3	CASSLNFQGLGNTIYF	TGTGCCAGCAGCTTAAATTTCCAGGGGTTGGGAAACACCATATATTTT
few	.	TRBV29-1	TRBJ1-1	CSVAWGKRRNTEAFF	TGCAGCGTTGCTTGGGGAAAAAGACGAAACACTGAAGCTTTCTTT
few	.	TRBV20-1	TRBJ2-3	CSASRGTDTQYF	TGCAGTGCTAGCAGGGGCACAGATACGCAGTATTTT
.	TRBD2	TRBV20-1	TRBJ2-7	CSARRGTSGRNEQYF	TGCAGTGCTAGACGAGGGACTAGCGGGAGGAACGAGCAGTACTTC
few	TRBD2	TRBV6-1	TRBJ2-7	CASSTTSGSLDEQYF	TGTGCCAGCAGTACGACTAGCGGGAGTTTGGACGAGCAGTACTTC
.	.	TRBV7-9	TRBJ2-3	CASSLAGGRDWEYF	TGTGCCAGCAGCTTAGCGGGAGGCCGGGATTGGGAGTATTTT
many	.	TRBV5-1	TRBJ2-1	CASSAGKVSYNEQFF	TGCGCCAGCAGCGCGGGCAAGGTCTCCTACAATGAGCAGTTCTTC